This T cell receptor beta chain was retrieved from a study of blood T cell repertoires in COVID-19. As for the study in general: The origin of the acute and convalescent COVID-19 samples was the United States, Italy and Spain.

Libraries were prepared by immunoSEQ multiplex PCR; TCRdb keeps only in-frame clonotypes and omits some of them. The data show about 360,000 clones, roughly 86% seen once. The source of this sequence is a woman between 35 and 50 years old with acute COVID-19. The source material was PBMCs or T cells enriched from blood (not recorded which).

Here the CDR3 DNA reads TGTGCCAGCAGTTTGGACAGGGCGGTTAACTATGGCTACACCTTC. Its translation: CASSLDRAVNYGYTF. The chain combines TRBV6-5 with TRBJ1-2, with 8 nucleotides matching TRBD1. J lost 1 base, V lost 4 bases, and 5 bases had no gene match. Per germline, CDR1 MNHEY and CDR2 SVGAGI. The CDR3 covers 15 residues.